The 7 T cell receptor beta chains below were found in one sample sequenced in a study of control samples from healthy donors and cancer patients (dated by TCRdb to 2018 to 2020). Library method: the immunoSEQ multiplex PCR assay. TCRdb took this table from immuneACCESS and kept in-frame rearrangements with V and J called. Such tables lack part of the clones; where checked against another copy, unresolved V genes explain under half of the gap, and the rest is unexplained. In all, the sample holds about 130,000 clones, and over 75% of those were seen once. The biggest ten clones account for more than 1.5% of the sample. Sequences were obtained from blood. These receptors all come from a man aged 18 to 29 in good health.

This chain uses TRBV28 with TRBJ2-1, with 13 bases identical to TRBD2. The CDR3 loop spans 16 amino acids. V gave up 1 base and J gave up 8 bases; unmatched junction bases: 5. Looked up from germline, CDR1 is MDHEN and CDR2 is SYDVKM. The CDR3 DNA reads TGTGCCAGCAGTTTATACGGACTAGCGGGAGTGGATGAGCAGTTCTTC. Translated, it gives CASSLYGLAGVDEQFF.

The chain links TRBV28 to TRBJ2-4; the D gene is possibly TRBD2 (5 bases). V was clipped by 8 bases and J by 3 bases, with 5 bases between them. Looked up from germline, CDR1 is MDHEN and CDR2 is SYDVKM. This CDR3 is 11 amino acids long. The CDR3 region has the DNA TGTGCCAGCGAGGGCAAAAACATTCAGTACTTC. This encodes CASEGKNIQYF.

Sample share makes this clone medium-sized. The chain carries TRBV5-1 and TRBJ1-6; 8 bases agree with TRBD1. V trimming: 4 bases; J trimming: 10 bases; junction bases outside the gene matches: 7. Germline values: CDR1 SGHRS, CDR2 YFSETQ. CDR3 length: 14 residues. The DNA for the CDR3 is TGCGCCAGCAGCCCTGGACAGGGCAACTCACCCCTCCACTTT. This codes for CASSPGQGNSPLHF.

The chain couples TRBV7-9 to TRBJ1-3; possibly TRBD1 for D (5 bases). The V end was cut by 5 bases, the J end by 15 bases, with 20 bases between. This CDR3 region has 13 residues. The germline V gene encodes CDR1 SEHNR and CDR2 FQNEAQ (reference sequence). The CDR3 DNA sequence: TGTGCCAGCAGCGAACCGCGGGTCTCGGGGCGATATTTT. As protein: CASSEPRVSGRYF. Full variable domain (outside the CDR3, taken from reference TRBV7-9 and TRBJ1-3): DTGVSQNPRHKITKRGQNVTFRCDPISEHNRLYWYRQTLGQGPEFLTYFQNEAQLEKSRLLSDRFSAERPKGSFSTLEIQRTEQGDSAMYLCASSEPRVSGRYFGEGSWLTVV.

This clone showed up just once. The chain combines TRBV12-3 or TRBV12-4 with TRBJ1-1; D unresolved. Trimming cost V 2 bases and J 1 base, with 5 bases left between them. The CDR3 totals 13 residues. CDR3 nucleotide sequence: TGTGCCAGCAGTTTACCCACGAACACTGAAGCTTTCTTT. Protein product: CASSLPTNTEAFF.

This clone was seen a handful of times. The V call is TRBV19, the J call TRBJ1-2; TRBD1 might be the D (5 bases). This CDR3 spans 15 amino acids. The germline CDR1 and CDR2 sequences are LNHDA and SQIVND (reference sequence). V lost 4 bases, J lost 4 bases, and 16 bases lay in between. The DNA of the CDR3 is TGTGCCAGTAGTAACCGGCGGGACCGCGGCTATGGCTACACCTTC. Protein sequence: CASSNRRDRGYGYTF.

Only one count was recorded for this clone. V gene TRBV24-1 combines with J gene TRBJ1-5; TRBD1 aligns across 7 bases. Germline CDR1 reads KGHDR; CDR2 reads SFDVKD. CDR3 size: 18 residues. The V segment lost 2 bases and the J segment 2 bases; nucleotides outside the gene matches: 11. CDR3 in amino acids: CATSDWKDRDGRNQPQHF. The CDR3 DNA sequence: TGTGCCACCAGTGATTGGAAAGACAGGGATGGACGCAATCAGCCCCAGCATTTT.